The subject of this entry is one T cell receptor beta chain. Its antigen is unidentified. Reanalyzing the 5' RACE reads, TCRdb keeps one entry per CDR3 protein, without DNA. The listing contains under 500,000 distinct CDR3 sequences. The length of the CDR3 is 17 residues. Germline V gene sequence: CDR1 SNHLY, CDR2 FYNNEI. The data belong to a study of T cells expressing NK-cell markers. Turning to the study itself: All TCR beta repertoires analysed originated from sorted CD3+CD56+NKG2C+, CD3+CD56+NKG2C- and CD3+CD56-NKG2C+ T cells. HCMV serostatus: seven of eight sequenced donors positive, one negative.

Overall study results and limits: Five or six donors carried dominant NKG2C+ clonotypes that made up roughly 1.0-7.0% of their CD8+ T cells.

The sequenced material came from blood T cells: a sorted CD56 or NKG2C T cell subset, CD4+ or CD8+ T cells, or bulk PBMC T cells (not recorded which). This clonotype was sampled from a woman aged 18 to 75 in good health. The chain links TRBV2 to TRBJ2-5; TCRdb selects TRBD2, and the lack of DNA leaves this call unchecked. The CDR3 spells CASRRTSGSTIGETQYF.